The entry below gives a single T cell receptor (beta chain) sequence along with its context. Its antigen is not known. V lost 0 bases and J lost 0, with 13 bases in between. The germline V gene encodes CDR1 MNHNS and CDR2 SASEGT. The CDR3 is made up of 17 amino acids. The data belong to a study of cytomegalovirus exposure and HLA in healthy donors. Study-level points and caveats: Cytomegalovirus status, reportedly, was diagnosed with high specificity and sensitivity by the classifier. Sequencing likely generated an artifact that appeared as a cluster of highly shared sequence variants.

It was with 60 Vbeta and 13 Jbeta primers that the PCR ran. Assay: immunoSEQ multiplex PCR; the TCRdb copy retains only in-frame clones and omits some. This table has some 110,000 clones, roughly 75% appearing once. Sequencing used PBMCs. The gene calls are TRBV6-1 and TRBJ2-3, with TRBD2 as a possible D gene (7 bases). This clonotype was sampled from a woman aged 40 to 50 in good health and CMV-seronegative. CDR3 in amino acids: CASSEAGGARSTDTQYF. DNA of the CDR3: TGTGCCAGCAGTGAAGCGGGGGGGGCCCGTAGCACAGATACGCAGTATTTT.